This note documents a single TCR delta chain sequence. The antigen is undetermined. The data are from a study of Vδ1+ human thymocytes. This CDR3 region has 15 residues. CDR1 TSWWSYY and CDR2 QGS come from the germline V gene. V was shortened by 3 bases and J by 5 bases, with 16 bases between the two germline ends. RNA was extracted from the cells and then reverse transcribed. Multiplex PCR used pooled V-gene forward primers and a constant-region reverse primer to amplify CDR3s. TCRdb called clones from the multiplex PCR reads again using CATT. This sample has over 45,000 delta-chain clones, with more than 12% found just once. Points from the study as a whole: Thymic TRG and TRD repertoires appeared highly polyclonal, with Gaussian CDR3 length distributions.

This clonotype was sampled from a girl under three years old who had congenital heart surgery. The chain employs TRDV1 and TRDJ1, with a possible D match to TRDD2 (6 bases). The material sequenced was Vdelta1+ gamma-delta thymocytes from the thymus. Subset in this sample: FACS-sorted CD3+ TCRalphabeta- TCRVdelta1+ TCRVdelta2- thymocytes. The CDR3 DNA sequence: TGTGCTCTTGGGGACCTGTTCCTTCCCGCGGATAAACTCATCTTT. Amino acids: CALGDLFLPADKLIF.